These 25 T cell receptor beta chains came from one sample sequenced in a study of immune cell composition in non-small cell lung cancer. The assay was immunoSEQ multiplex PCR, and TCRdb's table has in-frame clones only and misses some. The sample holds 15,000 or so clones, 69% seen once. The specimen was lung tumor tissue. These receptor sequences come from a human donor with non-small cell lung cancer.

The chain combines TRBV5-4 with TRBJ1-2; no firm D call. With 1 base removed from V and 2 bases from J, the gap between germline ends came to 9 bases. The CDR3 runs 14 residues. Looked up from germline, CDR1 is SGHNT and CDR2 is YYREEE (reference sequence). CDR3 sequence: CASSLPGGNYGYTF. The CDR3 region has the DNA TGTGCCAGCAGCTTGCCAGGAGGGAACTATGGCTACACCTTC.

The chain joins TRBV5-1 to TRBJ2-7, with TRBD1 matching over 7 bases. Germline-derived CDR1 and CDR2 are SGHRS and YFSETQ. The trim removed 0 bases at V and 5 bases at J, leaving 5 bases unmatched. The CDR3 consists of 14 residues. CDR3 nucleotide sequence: TGCGCCAGCAGCTTGGTACAGGGGATCAACGAGCAGTACTTC. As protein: CASSLVQGINEQYF.

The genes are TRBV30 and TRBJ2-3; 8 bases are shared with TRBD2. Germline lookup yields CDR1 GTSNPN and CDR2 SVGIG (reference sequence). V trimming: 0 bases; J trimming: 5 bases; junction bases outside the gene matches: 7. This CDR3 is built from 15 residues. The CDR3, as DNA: TGTGCCTGGAGTGTAGGACTAGCCGGGGGAGATACGCAGTATTTT. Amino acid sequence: CAWSVGLAGGDTQYF.

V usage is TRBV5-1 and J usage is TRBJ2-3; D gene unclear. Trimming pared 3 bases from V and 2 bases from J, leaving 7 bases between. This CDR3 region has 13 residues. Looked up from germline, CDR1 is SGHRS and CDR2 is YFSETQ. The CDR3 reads CASSYQNTDTQYF. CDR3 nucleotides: TGCGCCAGCAGCTACCAGAACACAGATACGCAGTATTTT.

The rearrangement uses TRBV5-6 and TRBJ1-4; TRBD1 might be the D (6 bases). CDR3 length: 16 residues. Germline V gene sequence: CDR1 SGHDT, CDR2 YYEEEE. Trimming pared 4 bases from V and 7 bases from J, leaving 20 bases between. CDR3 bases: TGTGCCAGCAGCCCACCTGGGACAACCTGGGGTGAAAAACTGTTTTTT. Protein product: CASSPPGTTWGEKLFF.

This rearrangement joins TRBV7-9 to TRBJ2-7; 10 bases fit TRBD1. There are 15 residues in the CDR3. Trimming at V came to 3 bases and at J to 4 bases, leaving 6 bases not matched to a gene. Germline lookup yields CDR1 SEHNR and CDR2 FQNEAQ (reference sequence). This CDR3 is CASSFGTGDLYEQYF. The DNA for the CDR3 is TGTGCCAGCAGCTTCGGGACAGGGGACTTATACGAGCAGTACTTC.

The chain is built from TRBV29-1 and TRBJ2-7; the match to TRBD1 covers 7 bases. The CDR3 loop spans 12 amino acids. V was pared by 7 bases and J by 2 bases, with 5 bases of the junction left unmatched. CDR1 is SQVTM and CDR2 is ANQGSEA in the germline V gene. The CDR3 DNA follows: TGCAGCGGGCGGACAGGCACCTACGAGCAGTACTTC. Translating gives CSGRTGTYEQYF.

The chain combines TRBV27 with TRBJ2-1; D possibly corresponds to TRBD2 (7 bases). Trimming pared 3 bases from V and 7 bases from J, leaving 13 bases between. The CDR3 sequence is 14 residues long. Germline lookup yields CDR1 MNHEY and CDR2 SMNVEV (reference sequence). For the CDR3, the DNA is TGTGCCAGCAGTTTTGTAGGGGGGGCGAATGAGCAGTTCTTC. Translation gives CASSFVGGANEQFF.

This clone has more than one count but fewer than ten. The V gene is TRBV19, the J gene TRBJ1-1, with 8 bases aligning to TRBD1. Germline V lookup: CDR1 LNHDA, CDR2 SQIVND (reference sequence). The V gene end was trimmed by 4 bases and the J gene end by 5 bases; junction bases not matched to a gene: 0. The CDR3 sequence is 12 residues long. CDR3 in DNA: TGTGCCAGTAGTAGACAGGGGACTGAAGCTTTCTTT. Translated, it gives CASSRQGTEAFF.

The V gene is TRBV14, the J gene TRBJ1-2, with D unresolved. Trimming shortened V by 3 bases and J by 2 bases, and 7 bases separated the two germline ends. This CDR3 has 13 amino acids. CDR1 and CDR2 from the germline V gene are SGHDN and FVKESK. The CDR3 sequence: CASSQSRNYGYTF. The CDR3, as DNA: TGTGCCAGCAGCCAGAGTAGAAACTATGGCTACACCTTC.

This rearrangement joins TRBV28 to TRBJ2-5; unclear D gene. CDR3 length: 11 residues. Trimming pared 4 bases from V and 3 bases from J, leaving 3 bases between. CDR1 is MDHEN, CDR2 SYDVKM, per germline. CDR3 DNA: TGTGCCAGCAGTTCCGAAGAGACCCAGTACTTC. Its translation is CASSSEETQYF.

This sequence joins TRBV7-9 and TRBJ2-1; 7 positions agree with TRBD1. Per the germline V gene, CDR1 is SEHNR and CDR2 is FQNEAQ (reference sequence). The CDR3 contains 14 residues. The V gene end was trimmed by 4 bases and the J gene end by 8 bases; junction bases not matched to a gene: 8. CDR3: CASSWGTAYDEQFF. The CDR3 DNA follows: TGTGCCAGCAGCTGGGGGACAGCGTACGATGAGCAGTTCTTC.

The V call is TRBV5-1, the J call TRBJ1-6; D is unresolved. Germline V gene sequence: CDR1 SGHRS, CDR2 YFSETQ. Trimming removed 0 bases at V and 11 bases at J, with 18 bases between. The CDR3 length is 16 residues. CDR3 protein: CASSLVGGPQSTPLHF. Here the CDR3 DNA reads TGCGCCAGCAGCTTGGTTGGAGGGCCCCAGAGCACACCCCTCCACTTT.

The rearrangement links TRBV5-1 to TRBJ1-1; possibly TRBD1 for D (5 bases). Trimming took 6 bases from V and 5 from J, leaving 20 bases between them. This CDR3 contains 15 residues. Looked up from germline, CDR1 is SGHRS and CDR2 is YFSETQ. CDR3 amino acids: CASKPTAYAGTEAFF. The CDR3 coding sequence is TGCGCCAGCAAACCGACAGCGTACGCAGGGACTGAAGCTTTCTTT.

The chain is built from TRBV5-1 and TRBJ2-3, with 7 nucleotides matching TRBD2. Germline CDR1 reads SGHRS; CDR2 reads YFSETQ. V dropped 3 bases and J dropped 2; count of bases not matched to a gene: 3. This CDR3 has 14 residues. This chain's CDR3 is CASSSGTNTDTQYF. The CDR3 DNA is TGCGCCAGCAGCTCCGGGACTAACACAGATACGCAGTATTTT.

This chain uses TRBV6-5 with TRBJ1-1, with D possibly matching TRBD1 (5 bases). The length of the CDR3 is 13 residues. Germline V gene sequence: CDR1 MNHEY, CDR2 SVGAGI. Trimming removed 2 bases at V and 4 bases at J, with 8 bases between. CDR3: CASSYLGRTEAFF. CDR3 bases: TGTGCCAGCAGTTACCTGGGGCGCACTGAAGCTTTCTTT.

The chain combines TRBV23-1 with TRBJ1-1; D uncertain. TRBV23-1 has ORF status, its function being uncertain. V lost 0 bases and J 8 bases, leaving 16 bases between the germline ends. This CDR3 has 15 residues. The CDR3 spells CASSQSNSCLREAFF. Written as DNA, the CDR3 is TGCGCCAGCAGTCAATCTAACAGCTGTCTAAGAGAAGCTTTCTTT.

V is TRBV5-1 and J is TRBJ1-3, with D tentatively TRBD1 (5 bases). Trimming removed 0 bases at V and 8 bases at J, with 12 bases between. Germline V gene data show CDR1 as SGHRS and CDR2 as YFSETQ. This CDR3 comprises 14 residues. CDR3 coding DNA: TGCGCCAGCAGCTTGGCCCAGGGTTTGGACACCATATATTTT. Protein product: CASSLAQGLDTIYF.

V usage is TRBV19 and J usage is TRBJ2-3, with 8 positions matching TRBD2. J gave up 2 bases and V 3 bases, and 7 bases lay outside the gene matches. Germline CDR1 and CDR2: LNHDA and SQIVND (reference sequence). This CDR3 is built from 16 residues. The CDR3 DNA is TGTGCCAGTAGTATCGGAGCGGGGGTTAACACAGATACGCAGTATTTT. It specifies CASSIGAGVNTDTQYF.

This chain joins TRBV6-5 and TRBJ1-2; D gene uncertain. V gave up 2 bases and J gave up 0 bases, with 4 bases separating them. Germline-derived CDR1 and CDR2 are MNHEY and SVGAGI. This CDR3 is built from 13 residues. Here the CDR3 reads CASSYDTNYGYTF. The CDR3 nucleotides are TGTGCCAGCAGTTACGACACTAACTATGGCTACACCTTC.

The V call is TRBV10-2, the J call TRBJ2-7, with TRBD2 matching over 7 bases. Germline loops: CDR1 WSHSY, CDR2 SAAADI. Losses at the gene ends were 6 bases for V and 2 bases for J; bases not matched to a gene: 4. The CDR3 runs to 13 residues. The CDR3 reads CASSRGGPYEQYF. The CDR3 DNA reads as TGCGCCAGCAGCCGGGGAGGGCCCTACGAGCAGTACTTC.

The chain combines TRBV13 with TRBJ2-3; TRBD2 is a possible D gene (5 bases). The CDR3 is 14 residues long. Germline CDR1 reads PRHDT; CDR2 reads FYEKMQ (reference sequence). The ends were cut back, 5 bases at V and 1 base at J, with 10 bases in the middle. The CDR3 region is CASSPDSRTDTQYF. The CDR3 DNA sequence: TGTGCCAGCAGCCCGGACTCCCGCACAGATACGCAGTATTTT.

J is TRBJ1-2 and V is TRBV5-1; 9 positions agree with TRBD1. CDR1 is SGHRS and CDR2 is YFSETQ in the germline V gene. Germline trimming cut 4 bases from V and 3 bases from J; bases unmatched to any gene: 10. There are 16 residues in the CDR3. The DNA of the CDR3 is TGCGCCAGCAGCAATCAACAGGGGGCGCTTGACTATGGCTACACCTTC. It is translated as CASSNQQGALDYGYTF.

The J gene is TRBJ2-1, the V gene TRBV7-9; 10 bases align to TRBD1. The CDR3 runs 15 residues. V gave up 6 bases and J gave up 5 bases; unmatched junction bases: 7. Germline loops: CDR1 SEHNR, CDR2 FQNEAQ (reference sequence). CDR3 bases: TGTGCCAGCAGGCAGGGACAGGGGCCTAACAATGAGCAGTTCTTC. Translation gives CASRQGQGPNNEQFF.

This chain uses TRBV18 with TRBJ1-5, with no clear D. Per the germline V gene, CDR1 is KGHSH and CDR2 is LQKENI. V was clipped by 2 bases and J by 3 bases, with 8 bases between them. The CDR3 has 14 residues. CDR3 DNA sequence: TGTGCCAGCTCACCAGGTCAGATCAATCAGCCCCAGCATTTT. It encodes CASSPGQINQPQHF.